Following are 18 T cell receptor beta chains from one sample sequenced in a study of cytomegalovirus exposure and HLA in healthy donors. The method was immunoSEQ multiplex PCR; TCRdb's version includes in-frame clones alone and lacks a portion of them. There are over 150,000 clones in the sample; around 84% occur only once, and 2.1% lies in the top ten. Source material: PBMCs. These receptors originate from a human donor in good health.

The J gene is TRBJ2-1, the V gene TRBV4-1, with 13 bases lining up with TRBD2. The CDR3 sequence is 17 residues long. Germline V gene lookup returns CDR1 MGHRA and CDR2 YSYEKL. V shed 0 bases and J 4 bases; nucleotides not matched to a gene: 3. CDR3 in DNA: TGCGCCAGCAGCCAAGATCGACTAGCGGGGGGTTACAATGAGCAGTTCTTC. Translated: CASSQDRLAGGYNEQFF.

This clone was counted once. The V gene is TRBV7-2, the J gene TRBJ2-1; TRBD2 matches at 7 bases. Trimming took 0 bases from V and 7 from J; bases not matched to a gene: 12. The CDR3 is 17 amino acids. The germline gives CDR1 SGHTA, CDR2 FQGNSA. This CDR3 is CASSLARGLSIANEQFF. For the CDR3, the DNA is TGTGCCAGCAGCTTAGCGCGGGGACTATCAATTGCGAATGAGCAGTTCTTC.

This chain connects TRBV7-3 to TRBJ1-2, with D possibly matching TRBD1 (5 bases). Germline lookup yields CDR1 SGHTA and CDR2 FQGTGA. With 5 bases removed from V and 7 bases from J, the gap between germline ends came to 17 bases. The CDR3 runs to 14 residues. The CDR3, as DNA: TGTGCCAGCAGCCCGGTGGGGACTTTCGGTGGCTACACCTTC. This codes for CASSPVGTFGGYTF.

The CDR3 sequence is CASSYDRVVQPQHF. CDR3 sequence (DNA): TGTGCCAGCAGTTACGACAGGGTGGTCCAGCCCCAGCATTTT. The rearrangement uses TRBV6-5 and TRBJ1-5; 7 nucleotides match TRBD1. J was trimmed by 7 bases and V by 2 bases; bases with no gene match: 5. Germline V gene sequence: CDR1 MNHEY, CDR2 SVGAGI. This CDR3 is 14 amino acids long.

The V gene is TRBV29-1, the J gene TRBJ1-2; TRBD1 might be the D (6 bases). The CDR3 extends over 14 amino acids. V lost 6 bases, J lost 8 bases, and 22 bases lay in between. Germline CDR1 is SQVTM and CDR2 is ANQGSEA. CDR3 DNA sequence: TGCAGCGTCCCCAAGGGGGAGACGCGTTCGGGCTACACCTTC. This translates into CSVPKGETRSGYTF.

V is TRBV6-5 and J is TRBJ1-1; 9 bases are a match to TRBD1. The CDR3 runs 13 residues. The germline V gene encodes CDR1 MNHEY and CDR2 SVGAGI. Losses at the gene ends were 5 bases for V and 11 bases for J; bases not matched to a gene: 9. The CDR3 DNA reads TGTGCCAGCAGTGGGGGACAGGGAGGCCGGGCTTTCTTT. Its protein product is CASSGGQGGRAFF.

CDR3 DNA: TGCGCCAGCAGCGTTCCCGGGTCCGGAGAGACCCAGTACTTC. Translated, it gives CASSVPGSGETQYF. V is TRBV5-1 and J is TRBJ2-5; D is unclear. V lost 4 bases, J lost 4 bases, and 14 bases lay in between. Germline-derived CDR1 and CDR2 are SGHRS and YFSETQ. There are 14 residues in the CDR3.

V gene TRBV9 combines with J gene TRBJ1-1, with D perhaps TRBD1 (5 bases). V shed 3 bases and J shed 3 bases, with 15 bases lying between them. The CDR3 is 15 amino acids. Germline-derived CDR1 and CDR2 are SGDLS and YYNGEE. This CDR3 is CASSAPGRGYTEAFF. The CDR3 nucleotides are TGTGCCAGCAGCGCGCCGGGCCGGGGGTACACTGAAGCTTTCTTT.

The J gene is TRBJ2-7, the V gene TRBV5-1, with D tentatively TRBD2 (6 bases). The ends were cut back, 2 bases at V and 2 bases at J, with 11 bases in the middle. CDR3 length: 14 residues. In germline, CDR1 is SGHRS, CDR2 YFSETQ. The CDR3, as DNA: TGCGCCAGCAGCTTAGGGACTGTAACCTACGAGCAGTACTTC. Residues: CASSLGTVTYEQYF.

J is TRBJ1-1 and V is TRBV5-1; D may be TRBD1 (5 bases). CDR1 and CDR2 from the germline V gene are SGHRS and YFSETQ. The germline V and J ends were trimmed by 0 bases and 5 bases, with 14 bases remaining between them. The CDR3 has 15 amino acids. The CDR3, as DNA: TGCGCCAGCAGCTTGGAGTACGGGGCGGGAACTGAAGCTTTCTTT. As protein: CASSLEYGAGTEAFF. The whole variable domain, filled in from reference TRBV5-1 and TRBJ1-1, reads KAGVTQTPRYLIKTRGQQVTLSCSPISGHRSVSWYQQTPGQGLQFLFEYFSETQRNKGNFPGRFSGRQFSNSRSEMNVSTLELGDSALYLCASSLEYGAGTEAFFGQGTRLTVV.

This clone came up once. This rearrangement joins TRBV5-4 to TRBJ1-5; weak D call: TRBD1 (6 bases). Germline V gene data show CDR1 as SGHNT and CDR2 as YYREEE (reference sequence). Trimming removed 0 bases from V and 0 bases from J, with 13 bases in between. The CDR3 is 17 amino acids. CDR3 sequence: CASSLGGQLYSNQPQHF. DNA of the CDR3: TGTGCCAGCAGCTTGGGGGGACAACTCTATAGCAATCAGCCCCAGCATTTT.

This clone was recorded only once. This chain links TRBV4-2 with TRBJ2-7, with D tentatively TRBD1 (5 bases). Germline assignment: CDR1 LGHNA and CDR2 YNFKEQ. V lost 0 bases to trimming and J lost 3 bases, with 21 bases between them. This CDR3 spans 18 amino acids. CDR3 loop: CASSQDPKDIRRSYEQYF. CDR3 bases: TGTGCCAGCAGCCAAGATCCTAAGGACATTCGAAGAAGCTACGAGCAGTACTTC.

The chain carries TRBV10-3 and TRBJ1-2, with 9 bases identical to TRBD1. The germline gives CDR1 ENHRY, CDR2 SYGVKD. Trimming removed 2 bases from V and 1 base from J; junction bases left unmatched: 2. The CDR3 runs to 15 residues. CDR3 in amino acids: CAISETGGDNYGYTF. For the CDR3, the DNA is TGTGCCATCAGTGAGACAGGGGGCGATAACTATGGCTACACCTTC.

The genes are TRBV30 and TRBJ2-1, with D possibly matching TRBD1 (5 bases). The CDR3 is 13 amino acids. Trimming took off 0 bases at V and 2 bases at J, with 5 bases between the two ends. Germline CDR1 reads GTSNPN; CDR2 reads SVGIG (reference sequence). CDR3 DNA: TGTGCCTGGAGTGTAGGGGCCTACAATGAGCAGTTCTTC. Protein: CAWSVGAYNEQFF.

This clone was seen just once. The chain uses TRBV28 and TRBJ2-3; D possibly corresponds to TRBD1 (5 bases). V lost 5 bases and J 0 bases, leaving 12 bases between the germline ends. The germline V gene has CDR1 MDHEN and CDR2 SYDVKM. CDR3 length: 15 amino acids. CDR3 coding DNA: TGTGCCAGCAGTCCGGACACTACTAGCACAGATACGCAGTATTTT. Amino acids: CASSPDTTSTDTQYF.

This chain uses TRBV5-6 with TRBJ2-1; a possible D gene is TRBD1 (5 bases). The V gene lost 4 bases and the J gene lost 6 bases, with 20 bases spanning the gap. The germline V gene encodes CDR1 SGHDT and CDR2 YYEEEE. The length of the CDR3 is 16 residues. CDR3 amino acids: CASSIQDYPSGNEQFF. The DNA for the CDR3 is TGTGCCAGCAGCATACAGGATTACCCTTCTGGCAATGAGCAGTTCTTC.

The rearrangement joins TRBV9 to TRBJ2-1; 10 positions agree with TRBD1. The J segment lost 7 bases and the V segment lost 3 bases, leaving 10 bases of the junction unmatched. This CDR3 comprises 16 residues. CDR1 is SGDLS, CDR2 YYNGEE, per germline. Written as DNA, the CDR3 is TGTGCCAGCAGCGCGTACGGGACAGGGGATCAAAATGAGCAGTTCTTC. Translating gives CASSAYGTGDQNEQFF.

The chain carries TRBV25-1 and TRBJ1-4, with a possible D match to TRBD1 (6 bases). This CDR3 has 15 residues. Germline V gene lookup returns CDR1 MGHDK and CDR2 SYGVNS. V lost 6 bases and J 4 bases, leaving 15 bases between the germline ends. CDR3 sequence (DNA): TGTGCCAGCAGCCAAAACAGGGAACGTAATGAAAAACTGTTTTTT. Its protein is CASSQNRERNEKLFF.